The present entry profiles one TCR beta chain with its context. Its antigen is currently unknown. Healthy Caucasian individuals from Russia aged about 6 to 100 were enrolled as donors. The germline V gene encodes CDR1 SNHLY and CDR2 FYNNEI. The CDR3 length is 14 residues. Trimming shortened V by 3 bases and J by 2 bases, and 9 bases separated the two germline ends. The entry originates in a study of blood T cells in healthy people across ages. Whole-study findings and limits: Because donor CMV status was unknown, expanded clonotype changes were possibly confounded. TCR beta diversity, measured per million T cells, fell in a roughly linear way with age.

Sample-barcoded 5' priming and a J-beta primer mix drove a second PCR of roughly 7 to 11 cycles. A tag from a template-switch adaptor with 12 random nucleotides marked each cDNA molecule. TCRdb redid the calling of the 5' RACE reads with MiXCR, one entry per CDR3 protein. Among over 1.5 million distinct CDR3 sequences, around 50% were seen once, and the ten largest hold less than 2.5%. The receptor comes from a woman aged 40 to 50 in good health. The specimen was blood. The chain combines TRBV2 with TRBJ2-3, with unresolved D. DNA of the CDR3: TGTGCCAGCAGTGACTGGCAGTCCACAGATACGCAGTATTTT. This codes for CASSDWQSTDTQYF.